What follows are 26 T cell receptor beta chains derived from one specimen sequenced in a study of vaccination and CD4 T cells after COVID-19. No antigens are known for them. Specified treatment: approximately 10-day PBMC culture with coronavirus spike peptide pools or control peptides (ViraFEST assay). Cultured CD4+ T cells had their DNA profiled by the Oncomine TCR Beta short-read assay. From the PCR reads, TCRdb called clonotypes with MiXCR, one entry per CDR3 protein. This table has 15,000 or so distinct CDR3 sequences, 40% to 50% appearing once. What was sequenced was CD4+ T cells from blood, cultured in vitro. These receptors all come from a human donor who had recovered from COVID-19.

The CDR3: CASSLPDRTNIQYF. The CDR3 nucleotides read TGTGCCAGCAGCTTGCCGGACAGAACAAACATTCAGTACTTC. The V gene is TRBV7-2, the J gene TRBJ2-4; D might be TRBD1 (6 bases). This CDR3 contains 14 residues. The germline V gene encodes CDR1 SGHTA and CDR2 FQGNSA. The ends were cut back, 3 bases at V and 6 bases at J, with 12 bases in the middle.

This chain uses TRBV7-8 with TRBJ1-2, with a weak D call TRBD1 (6 bases). The CDR3 loop spans 19 amino acids. V lost 0 bases and J 4 bases, leaving 24 bases between the germline ends. The V gene's germline CDR1 is SGHVS and CDR2 FQNEAQ. CDR3 DNA: TGTGCCAGCAGCTTAGCCGGTTTTCCAGGGGCGACTTCTAGCTATGGCTACACCTTC. It specifies CASSLAGFPGATSSYGYTF.

The chain joins TRBV6-1 to TRBJ1-5, with D maybe TRBD1 (6 bases). CDR3 size: 15 residues. Trimming left V 6 bases short and J 1 base short, with 13 bases between. Germline V gene data show CDR1 as MNHNS and CDR2 as SASEGT. The CDR3 DNA is TGTGCCAGCAGGGAACAGGGTTTAAGCAATCAGCCCCAGCATTTT. Amino acids: CASREQGLSNQPQHF.

This clonotype was observed a few times. The gene calls are TRBV2 and TRBJ1-6, with a possible D match to TRBD1 (5 bases). This CDR3 is 14 amino acids long. Trimming removed 1 base from V and 7 bases from J, with 8 bases in between. Germline V gene sequence: CDR1 SNHLY, CDR2 FYNNEI. The CDR3 region is CASSEGRTNSPLHF. The DNA of the CDR3 is TGTGCCAGCAGTGAAGGACGGACAAATTCACCCCTCCACTTT.

This clonotype occurred a few times. The chain couples TRBV10-3 to TRBJ2-7; 8 positions agree with TRBD2. This CDR3 has 15 residues. With 3 bases clipped from V and 7 bases from J, the junction kept 11 bases outside the gene matches. Germline V gives CDR1 ENHRY, CDR2 SYGVKD. The CDR3 bases are TGTGCCATCAGTGACTCCGCGGGAGGCCTGGGGGAGCAGTACTTC. Encoded protein: CAISDSAGGLGEQYF.

This clonotype was seen a handful of times. The chain joins TRBV24-1 to TRBJ2-3, with TRBD1 as a possible D gene (6 bases). Germline-derived CDR1 and CDR2 are KGHDR and SFDVKD. This CDR3 is built from 17 residues. The V gene lost 4 bases and the J gene lost 5 bases, with 21 bases spanning the gap. CDR3 bases: TGTGCCACCAGTGACCTACCGGGACACGGTTATATAGATACGCAGTATTTT. This translates into CATSDLPGHGYIDTQYF.

Within the sample, this clonotype is medium-sized. The CDR3 DNA reads TGTGCCAGCAGCTTAGGGACAGGGCAGTCCTACGAGCAGTACTTC. Its translation is CASSLGTGQSYEQYF. The chain has TRBV11-2 and TRBJ2-7; 8 bases fit TRBD1. The CDR3 is 15 amino acids. Germline V lookup: CDR1 SGHAT, CDR2 FQNNGV. V shed 1 base and J 1 base; nucleotides not matched to a gene: 3.

The chain uses TRBV19 and TRBJ1-1, with D uncertain. The CDR3 is 15 amino acids. Trimming took 6 bases from V and 6 from J, leaving 20 bases between them. Germline CDR1 reads LNHDA; CDR2 reads SQIVND (reference sequence). The CDR3, as DNA: TGTGCCAGTAGACATTCAGGTGTTCCGGCAGCTGAAGCTTTCTTT. Protein: CASRHSGVPAAEAFF.

The chain recombines TRBV30 with TRBJ1-3, with D uncertain. This CDR3 has 14 residues. The germline V gene encodes CDR1 GTSNPN and CDR2 SVGIG (reference sequence). The V and J ends lost 0 bases and 0 bases respectively, with 6 bases between them. CDR3 DNA: TGTGCCTGGAGTGTAGGTCACTCTGGAAACACCATATATTTT. Amino acid sequence: CAWSVGHSGNTIYF.

The chain carries TRBV19 and TRBJ2-7; 9 nucleotides match TRBD1. Germline assignment: CDR1 LNHDA and CDR2 SQIVND (reference sequence). The CDR3 has 15 amino acids. Unmatched junction bases numbered 10, after V lost 4 bases and J lost 6 bases. CDR3 DNA sequence: TGTGCCAGTAGTAGGCCGGGACAGGGAGGTCTCGAGCAGTACTTC. Translating gives CASSRPGQGGLEQYF. Combining the CDR3 with reference TRBV19 and TRBJ2-7 gives the whole variable domain DGGITQSPKYLFRKEGQNVTLSCEQNLNHDAMYWYRQDPGQGLRLIYYSQIVNDFQKGDIAEGYSVSREKKESFPLTVTSAQKNPTAFYLCASSRPGQGGLEQYFGPGTRLTVT.

V gene TRBV19 combines with J gene TRBJ1-2; tentative D call: TRBD1 (6 bases). Between the trimmed V and J ends, which lost 7 bases and 4 bases, there was a span of 10 bases. This CDR3 comprises 12 residues. Germline CDR1 is LNHDA and CDR2 is SQIVND (reference sequence). The CDR3, as DNA: TGTGCCAGTAAATTACAGGGCTATGGCTACACCTTC. It specifies CASKLQGYGYTF.

To note about this clonotype: Germline is not matched at one junction end, which may reflect a read error. The chain is built from TRBV4-3 and TRBJ1-2; D call uncertain. Per the germline V gene, CDR1 is LGHNA and CDR2 is YSLEER. CDR3 length equals 15 residues. CDR3: CASSQAEGAEYGCTF. The CDR3 DNA follows: TGCGCCAGCAGCCAAGCAGAGGGAGCGGAATATGGCTGCACCTTT.

This sequence joins TRBV6-5 and TRBJ2-7; 8 nucleotides line up with TRBD1. Germline CDR1 and CDR2: MNHEY and SVGAGI. J lost 1 base, V lost 0 bases, and 5 bases had no gene match. The CDR3 totals 16 residues. CDR3 residues: CASSYSRTGSSYEQYF. The CDR3 coding sequence is TGTGCCAGCAGTTACTCCAGGACAGGGTCATCCTACGAGCAGTACTTC.

The chain joins TRBV24-1 to TRBJ2-1; 8 bases align to TRBD2. CDR1 and CDR2 (germline): KGHDR, SFDVKD. V shed 6 bases, J shed 0 bases, and the junction held 21 bases outside the gene matches. The CDR3 runs to 21 residues. The CDR3 coding sequence is TGTGCCACCAGTAACTCTAGGGGCGGGAGGTCCACCTGGGGCTCCTACAATGAGCAGTTCTTC. This gives the protein CATSNSRGGRSTWGSYNEQFF.

This clonotype was counted a few times. The gene calls are TRBV27 and TRBJ1-1, with TRBD1 identical over 11 bases. Germline V gene sequence: CDR1 MNHEY, CDR2 SMNVEV (reference sequence). Trimming took 10 bases from V and 5 from J; bases not matched to a gene: 9. The CDR3 totals 14 residues. The CDR3 protein is CATHQGTGGTEAFF. DNA of the CDR3: TGTGCCACCCATCAGGGGACAGGGGGTACTGAAGCTTTCTTT.

This chain joins TRBV30 and TRBJ1-1; D perhaps matches TRBD1 (6 bases). Trimming shortened V by 8 bases and J by 1 base, and 11 bases separated the two germline ends. The CDR3 runs 12 residues. From germline, CDR1 is GTSNPN and CDR2 SVGIG (reference sequence). In DNA form, the CDR3 reads TGTGCCCCGGACAGTCCGAACACTGAAGCTTTCTTT. Its protein is CAPDSPNTEAFF.

This clonotype turned up a few times. V usage is TRBV7-2 and J usage is TRBJ1-1, with D uncertain. This CDR3 has 13 amino acids. Germline V gene sequence: CDR1 SGHTA, CDR2 FQGNSA. V lost 5 bases and J 3 bases, leaving 10 bases between the germline ends. The CDR3 sequence is CASSASQYTEAFF. The CDR3 region has the DNA TGTGCCAGCAGCGCATCACAGTACACTGAAGCTTTCTTT.

In its sample, this clonotype was seen a few times. J is TRBJ1-6 and V is TRBV25-1; no reliable D call. The CDR3 totals 14 residues. The germline V and J ends were trimmed by 5 bases and 4 bases, with 9 bases remaining between them. Germline V CDR1 and CDR2: MGHDK, SYGVNS. The CDR3 coding sequence is TGTGCCAGCAGTTCCGGAATGTATAATTCACCCCTCCACTTT. This encodes CASSSGMYNSPLHF.

The chain recombines TRBV6-2 or TRBV6-3 with TRBJ1-5, with D unresolved. Germline loops: CDR1 MNHEY, CDR2 SVGEGT. This CDR3 spans 13 amino acids. Between the trimmed V and J ends, which lost 6 bases and 4 bases, there was a span of 10 bases. The CDR3 DNA reads TGTGCCAGCAGACTGAATACGAATCAGCCCCAGCATTTT. It is translated as CASRLNTNQPQHF.

This clonotype occurred once. DNA for the CDR3: TGTGCCTGGAGAGGGGCAGGGGGGAACACTGAAGCTTTCTTT. This translates into CAWRGAGGNTEAFF. The chain recombines TRBV30 with TRBJ1-1, with 7 bases fitting TRBD1. The V gene end was trimmed by 3 bases and the J gene end by 1 base; junction bases not matched to a gene: 5. Per germline, CDR1 GTSNPN and CDR2 SVGIG (reference sequence). CDR3 length equals 14 residues.

This clonotype has just a few counts. The chain uses TRBV6-4 and TRBJ1-6, with D possibly being TRBD1 (5 bases). V shed 3 bases and J shed 7 bases, with 10 bases lying between them. Per germline, CDR1 MRHNA and CDR2 SNTAGT. The CDR3 contains 14 residues. Written as DNA, the CDR3 is TGTGCCAGCAGTGAATTTAGGGGAAATTCACCCCTCCACTTT. As protein: CASSEFRGNSPLHF.

This chain connects TRBV5-8 to TRBJ2-4; a weak D match, TRBD1 (5 bases). CDR3 length: 15 residues. The V gene lost 0 bases and the J gene lost 0 bases, with 7 bases spanning the gap. Per germline, CDR1 SGHTS and CDR2 YDEGEE. CDR3 protein: CASSLGQGAKNIQYF. The CDR3 nucleotides read TGTGCCAGCAGCTTGGGGCAGGGAGCCAAAAACATTCAGTACTTC.

This clonotype was seen just once. It is likely a read error, because the conserved phenylalanine at the end of the CDR3 is missing. This chain links TRBV20-1 with TRBJ1-2; a weak D match, TRBD1 (5 bases). Per the germline V gene, CDR1 is DFQATT and CDR2 is SNEGSKA (reference sequence). This CDR3 has 12 residues. The V end lost 3 bases, the J end lost 8 bases, and 13 bases lay between the germline ends. CDR3 region: CSASLGAKGYTL. In DNA, the CDR3 is TGCAGTGCTAGCCTTGGGGCGAAGGGCTACACCTTA.

V usage is TRBV5-1 and J usage is TRBJ2-7; 9 bases fit TRBD1. Looked up from germline, CDR1 is SGHRS and CDR2 is YFSETQ. V dropped 5 bases and J dropped 6; count of bases not matched to a gene: 6. This CDR3 is 13 amino acids long. The CDR3 DNA reads as TGCGCCAGCAGATTGACAGGGGGGAGCGAGCAGTACTTC. This codes for CASRLTGGSEQYF.

The chain links TRBV2 to TRBJ1-5; 8 positions agree with TRBD1. This CDR3 has 12 residues. Losses at the gene ends were 7 bases for V and 6 bases for J; bases not matched to a gene: 2. Germline CDR1 reads SNHLY; CDR2 reads FYNNEI. CDR3 region: CASTGGRQPQHF. For the CDR3, the DNA is TGTGCCAGCACAGGGGGCCGTCAGCCCCAGCATTTT.

The rearrangement links TRBV6-2 or TRBV6-3 to TRBJ2-7; weak D call: TRBD2 (7 bases). This CDR3 spans 14 amino acids. Trimming took off 8 bases at V and 2 bases at J, with 16 bases between the two ends. Per germline, CDR1 MNHEY and CDR2 SVGEGT. The CDR3 protein is CASAGAYRPYEQYF. The CDR3 nucleotides are TGTGCCAGCGCGGGGGCTTATCGACCCTACGAGCAGTACTTC.